One TCR beta chain is described in this entry. One entry per CDR3 protein results from TCRdb running MiXCR on the 5' RACE reads. This sample yields 25,000 or so distinct CDR3 sequences, of which roughly 12% are seen a single time; 7.8% belongs to the top ten. This sample is drawn from a study of neurological immune-mediated disorders. The length of the CDR3 is 15 residues. Trimming pared 5 bases from V and 0 bases from J, leaving 12 bases between. Germline V gene lookup returns CDR1 SGHTA and CDR2 FQGNSA. The rearrangement uses TRBV7-2 and TRBJ2-3; a weak D match, TRBD2 (5 bases). The clonotype was recovered from a man aged 55 to 70 in good health. The sequenced material came from PBMCs. In DNA, the CDR3 is TGTGCCAGCAGCGTAGGTGGCGGGAGCACAGATACGCAGTATTTT. It specifies CASSVGGGSTDTQYF.